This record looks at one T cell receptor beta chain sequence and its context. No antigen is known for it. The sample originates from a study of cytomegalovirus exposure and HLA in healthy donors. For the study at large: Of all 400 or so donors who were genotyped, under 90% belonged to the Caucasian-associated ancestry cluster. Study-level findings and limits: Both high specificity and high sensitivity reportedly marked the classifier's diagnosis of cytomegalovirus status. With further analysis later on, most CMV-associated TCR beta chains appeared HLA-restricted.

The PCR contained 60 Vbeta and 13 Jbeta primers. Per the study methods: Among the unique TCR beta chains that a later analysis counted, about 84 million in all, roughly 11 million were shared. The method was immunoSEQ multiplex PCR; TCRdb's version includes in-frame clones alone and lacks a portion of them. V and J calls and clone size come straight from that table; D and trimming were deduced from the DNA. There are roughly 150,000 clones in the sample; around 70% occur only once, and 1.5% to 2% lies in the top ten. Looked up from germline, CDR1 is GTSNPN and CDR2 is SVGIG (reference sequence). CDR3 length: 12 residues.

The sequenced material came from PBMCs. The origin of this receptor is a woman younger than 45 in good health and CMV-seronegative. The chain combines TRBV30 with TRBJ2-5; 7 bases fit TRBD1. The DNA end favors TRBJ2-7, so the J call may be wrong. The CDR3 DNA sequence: TGTGCCTGGAGTGAACAGGGGTACGAGCAGTACTTC. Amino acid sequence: CAWSEQGYEQYF.